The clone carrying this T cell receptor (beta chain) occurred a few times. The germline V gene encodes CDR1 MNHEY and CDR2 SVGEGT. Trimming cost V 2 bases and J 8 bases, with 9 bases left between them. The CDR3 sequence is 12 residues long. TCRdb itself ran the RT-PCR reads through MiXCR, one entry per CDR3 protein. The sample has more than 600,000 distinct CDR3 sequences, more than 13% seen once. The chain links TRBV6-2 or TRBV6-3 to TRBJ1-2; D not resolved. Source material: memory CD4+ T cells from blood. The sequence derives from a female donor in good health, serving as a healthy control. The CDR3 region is CASSYPQGGYTF. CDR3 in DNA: TGTGCCAGCAGTTACCCTCAAGGGGGCTACACCTTC.